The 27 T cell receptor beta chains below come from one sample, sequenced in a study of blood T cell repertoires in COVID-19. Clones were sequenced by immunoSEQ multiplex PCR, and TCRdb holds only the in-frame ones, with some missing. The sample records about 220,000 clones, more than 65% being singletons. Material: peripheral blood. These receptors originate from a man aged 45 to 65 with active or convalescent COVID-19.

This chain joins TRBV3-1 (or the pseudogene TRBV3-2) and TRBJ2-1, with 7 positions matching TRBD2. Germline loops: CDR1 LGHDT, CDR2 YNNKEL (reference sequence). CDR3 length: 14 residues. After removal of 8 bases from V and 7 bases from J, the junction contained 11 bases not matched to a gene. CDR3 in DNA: TGTGCCAGCGCCAGGGAGGGAAACGAAAATGAGCAGTTCTTC. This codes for CASAREGNENEQFF.

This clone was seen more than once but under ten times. DNA for the CDR3: TGTGCCAGCAGCTCCGAGGGGGCGCGATATGGCTACACCTTC. As protein: CASSSEGARYGYTF. This rearrangement joins TRBV6-5 to TRBJ1-2, with 7 bases identical to TRBD1. The CDR3 contains 14 residues. Germline V gene sequence: CDR1 MNHEY, CDR2 SVGAGI. Unmatched junction bases numbered 9, after V lost 6 bases and J lost 5 bases.

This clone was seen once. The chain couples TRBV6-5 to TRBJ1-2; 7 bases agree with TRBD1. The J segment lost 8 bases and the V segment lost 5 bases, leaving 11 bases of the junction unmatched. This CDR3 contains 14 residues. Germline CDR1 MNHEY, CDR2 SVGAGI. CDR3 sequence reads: CASSLRQGLGGYTF. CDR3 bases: TGTGCCAGCAGTCTACGACAGGGACTTGGAGGCTACACCTTC.

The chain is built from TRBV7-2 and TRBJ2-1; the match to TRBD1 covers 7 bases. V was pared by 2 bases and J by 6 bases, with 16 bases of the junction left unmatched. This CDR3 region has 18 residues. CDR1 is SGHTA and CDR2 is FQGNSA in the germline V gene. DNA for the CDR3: TGTGCCAGCAGCTTAACGGTATTTGAGGGGGCGTATGGCAATGAGCAGTTCTTC. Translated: CASSLTVFEGAYGNEQFF.

CDR3 nucleotides: TGTGCCAGCAGTTACGTTCCCGGGACTGGGGCCAACGTCCTGACTTTC. Translation: CASSYVPGTGANVLTF. The J gene is TRBJ2-6, the V gene TRBV6-5, with a weak D call TRBD2 (5 bases). The CDR3 extends over 16 amino acids. V was cut by 2 bases and J by 2 bases, with 10 bases left in between. Germline loops: CDR1 MNHEY, CDR2 SVGAGI.

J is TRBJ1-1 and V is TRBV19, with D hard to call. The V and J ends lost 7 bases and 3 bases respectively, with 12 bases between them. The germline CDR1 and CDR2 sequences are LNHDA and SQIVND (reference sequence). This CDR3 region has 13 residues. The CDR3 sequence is CASKPGEDTEAFF. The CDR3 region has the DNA TGTGCCAGTAAACCGGGAGAGGACACTGAAGCTTTCTTT.

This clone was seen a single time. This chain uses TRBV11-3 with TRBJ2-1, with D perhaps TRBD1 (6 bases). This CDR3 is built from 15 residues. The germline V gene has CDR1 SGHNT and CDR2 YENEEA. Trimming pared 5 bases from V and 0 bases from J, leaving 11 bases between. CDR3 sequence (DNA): TGTGCCAGCAGCGTAACAGGGAGCTCCTACAATGAGCAGTTCTTC. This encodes CASSVTGSSYNEQFF.

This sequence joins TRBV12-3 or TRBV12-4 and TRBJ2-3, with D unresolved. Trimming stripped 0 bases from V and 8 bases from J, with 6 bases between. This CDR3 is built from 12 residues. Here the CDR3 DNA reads TGTGCCAGCAGTTTAGCCCCCGGTACGCAGTATTTT. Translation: CASSLAPGTQYF.

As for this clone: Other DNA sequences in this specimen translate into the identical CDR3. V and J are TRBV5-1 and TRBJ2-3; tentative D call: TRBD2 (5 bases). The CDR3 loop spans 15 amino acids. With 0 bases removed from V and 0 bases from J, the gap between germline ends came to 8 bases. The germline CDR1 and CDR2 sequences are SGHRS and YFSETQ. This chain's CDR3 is CASSLGGISTDTQYF. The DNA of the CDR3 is TGCGCCAGCAGCTTGGGAGGGATCAGCACAGATACGCAGTATTTT.

CDR3 nucleotides: TGTGCCAGCAGTTGGACAGGGGATAGCAATCAGCCCCAGCATTTT. Protein: CASSWTGDSNQPQHF. This rearrangement joins TRBV6-5 to TRBJ1-5; the match to TRBD1 covers 9 bases. Per germline, CDR1 MNHEY and CDR2 SVGAGI. This CDR3 has 15 amino acids. The V segment lost 4 bases and the J segment 0 bases; nucleotides outside the gene matches: 1.

The CDR3 nucleotides read TGCAGCGTTGCCGGGGATTCCTCTGGAAACACCATATATTTT. Its translation is CSVAGDSSGNTIYF. The V and J genes are TRBV29-1 and TRBJ1-3; D remains unclear. The V end lost 4 bases, the J end lost 0 bases, and 10 bases lay between the germline ends. This CDR3 is 14 amino acids long. The V gene's germline CDR1 is SQVTM and CDR2 ANQGSEA. Complete variable domain (other parts from reference TRBV29-1 and TRBJ1-3): SAVISQKPSRDICQRGTSLTIQCQVDSQVTMMFWYRQQPGQSLTLIATANQGSEATYESGFVIDKFPISRPNLTFSTLTVSNMSPEDSSIYLCSVAGDSSGNTIYFGEGSWLTVV.

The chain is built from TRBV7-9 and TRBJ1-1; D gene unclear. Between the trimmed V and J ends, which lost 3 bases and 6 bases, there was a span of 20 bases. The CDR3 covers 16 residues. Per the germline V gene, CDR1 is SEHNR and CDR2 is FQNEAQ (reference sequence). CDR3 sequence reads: CASSFSSDRTAPEAFF. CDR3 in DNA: TGTGCCAGCAGCTTTTCATCAGATAGAACAGCACCTGAAGCTTTCTTT.

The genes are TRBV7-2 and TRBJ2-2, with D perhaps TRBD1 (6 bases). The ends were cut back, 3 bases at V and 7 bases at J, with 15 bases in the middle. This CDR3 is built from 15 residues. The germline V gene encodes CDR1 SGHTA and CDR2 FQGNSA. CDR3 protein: CASSFVQGMVGELFF. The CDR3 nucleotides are TGTGCCAGCAGCTTTGTCCAGGGGATGGTCGGGGAGCTGTTTTTT. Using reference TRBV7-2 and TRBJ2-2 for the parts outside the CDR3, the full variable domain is GAGVSQSPSNKVTEKGKDVELRCDPISGHTALYWYRQSLGQGLEFLIYFQGNSAPDKSGLPSDRFSAERTGGSVSTLTIQRTQQEDSAVYLCASSFVQGMVGELFFGEGSRLTVL.

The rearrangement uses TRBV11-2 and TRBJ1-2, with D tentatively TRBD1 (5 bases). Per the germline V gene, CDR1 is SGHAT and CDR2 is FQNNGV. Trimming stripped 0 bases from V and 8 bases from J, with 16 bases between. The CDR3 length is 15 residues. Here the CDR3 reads CASSLDRDLGSGYTF. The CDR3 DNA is TGTGCCAGCAGCTTAGATAGGGACTTAGGCTCCGGCTACACCTTC. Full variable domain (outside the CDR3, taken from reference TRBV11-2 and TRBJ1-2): EAGVAQSPRYKIIEKRQSVAFWCNPISGHATLYWYQQILGQGPKLLIQFQNNGVVDDSQLPKDRFSAERLKGVDSTLKIQPAKLEDSAVYLCASSLDRDLGSGYTFGSGTRLTVV.

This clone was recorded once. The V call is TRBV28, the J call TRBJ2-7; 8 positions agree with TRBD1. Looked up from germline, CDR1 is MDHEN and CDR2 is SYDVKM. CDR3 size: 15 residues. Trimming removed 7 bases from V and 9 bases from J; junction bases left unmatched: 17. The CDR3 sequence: CASTDGQGLYDGQYV. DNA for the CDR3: TGTGCCAGCACCGACGGACAGGGCCTCTACGACGGGCAGTACGTC.

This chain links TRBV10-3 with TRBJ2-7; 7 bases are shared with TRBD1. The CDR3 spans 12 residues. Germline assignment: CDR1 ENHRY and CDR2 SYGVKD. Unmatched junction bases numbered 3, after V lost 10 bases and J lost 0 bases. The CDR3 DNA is TGTGCCACCGGACAGGCCTCCTACGAGCAGTACTTC. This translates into CATGQASYEQYF.

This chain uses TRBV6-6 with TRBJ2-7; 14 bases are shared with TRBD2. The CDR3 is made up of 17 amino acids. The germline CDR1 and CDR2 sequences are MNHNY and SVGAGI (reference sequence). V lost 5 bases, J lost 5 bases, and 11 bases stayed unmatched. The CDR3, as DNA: TGTGCCAGCAGTCATACGGACAGGGGACTAGCGGGAGACGAGCAGTACTTC. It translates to CASSHTDRGLAGDEQYF.

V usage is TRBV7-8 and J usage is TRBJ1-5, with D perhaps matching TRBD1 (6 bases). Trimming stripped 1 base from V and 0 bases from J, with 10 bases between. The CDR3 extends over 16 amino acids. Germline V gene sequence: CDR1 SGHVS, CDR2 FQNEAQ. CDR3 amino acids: CASSLEGVYSNQPQHF. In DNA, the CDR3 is TGTGCCAGCAGCTTAGAGGGGGTTTATAGCAATCAGCCCCAGCATTTT.

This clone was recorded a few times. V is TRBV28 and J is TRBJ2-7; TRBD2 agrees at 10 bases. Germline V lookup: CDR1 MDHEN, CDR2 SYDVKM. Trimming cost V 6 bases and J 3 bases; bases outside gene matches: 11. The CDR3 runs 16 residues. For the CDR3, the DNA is TGTGCCAGCAGCCTATCCCTAGCGGGAGTACTCTACGAGCAGTACTTC. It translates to CASSLSLAGVLYEQYF.

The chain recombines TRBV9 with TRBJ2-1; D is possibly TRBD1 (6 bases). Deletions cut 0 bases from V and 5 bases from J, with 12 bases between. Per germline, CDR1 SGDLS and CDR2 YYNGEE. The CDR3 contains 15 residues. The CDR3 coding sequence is TGTGCCAGCAGCGTAGTAGGGACACCGGACAATGAGCAGTTCTTC. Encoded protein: CASSVVGTPDNEQFF. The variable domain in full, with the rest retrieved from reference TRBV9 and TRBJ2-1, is DSGVTQTPKHLITATGQRVTLRCSPRSGDLSVYWYQQSLDQGLQFLIQYYNGEERAKGNILERFSAQQFPDLHSELNLSSLELGDSALYFCASSVVGTPDNEQFFGPGTRLTVL.

CDR3 sequence (DNA): TGCGCCAGCAGCCAAGATTCTGGCGGGGGGATGAATGAGCAGTTCTTC. It yields the protein CASSQDSGGGMNEQFF. The chain links TRBV4-1 to TRBJ2-1, with 8 bases lining up with TRBD2. J gave up 7 bases and V 0 bases, and 8 bases lay outside the gene matches. Looked up from germline, CDR1 is MGHRA and CDR2 is YSYEKL. The CDR3 spans 16 residues.

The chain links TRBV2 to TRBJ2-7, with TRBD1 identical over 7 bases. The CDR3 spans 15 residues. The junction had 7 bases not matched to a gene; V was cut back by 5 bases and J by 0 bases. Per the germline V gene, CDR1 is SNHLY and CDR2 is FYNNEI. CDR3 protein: CASSTGTVISYEQYV. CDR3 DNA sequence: TGTGCCAGCAGTACCGGGACAGTGATCTCCTACGAGCAGTACGTC.

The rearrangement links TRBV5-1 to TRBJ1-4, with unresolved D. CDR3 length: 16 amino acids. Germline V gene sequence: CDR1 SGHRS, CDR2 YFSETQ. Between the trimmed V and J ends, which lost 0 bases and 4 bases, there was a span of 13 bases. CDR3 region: CASSLVSGRGNEKLFF. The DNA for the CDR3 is TGCGCCAGCAGCTTGGTGTCGGGGAGAGGTAATGAAAAACTGTTTTTT.

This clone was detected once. The CDR3 coding sequence is TGTGCCAGCAGCTTAGCGCGAGCGCCCGGGGATGAGCAGTTCTTC. This gives the protein CASSLARAPGDEQFF. V gene TRBV7-9 combines with J gene TRBJ2-1; D might be TRBD2 (5 bases). Germline-derived CDR1 and CDR2 are SEHNR and FQNEAQ (reference sequence). Trimming shortened V by 0 bases and J by 8 bases, and 14 bases separated the two germline ends. This CDR3 has 15 amino acids. The full variable domain, in which reference TRBV7-9 and TRBJ2-1 provide the parts outside the CDR3, is DTGVSQNPRHKITKRGQNVTFRCDPISEHNRLYWYRQTLGQGPEFLTYFQNEAQLEKSRLLSDRFSAERPKGSFSTLEIQRTEQGDSAMYLCASSLARAPGDEQFFGPGTRLTVL.

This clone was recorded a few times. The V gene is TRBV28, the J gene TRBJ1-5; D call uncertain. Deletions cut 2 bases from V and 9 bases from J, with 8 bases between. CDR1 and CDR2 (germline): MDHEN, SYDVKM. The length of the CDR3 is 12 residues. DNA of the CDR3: TGTGCCAGCAGTTTACACCCGGGGCCCCAGCATTTT. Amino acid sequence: CASSLHPGPQHF. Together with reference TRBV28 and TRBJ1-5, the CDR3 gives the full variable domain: DVKVTQSSRYLVKRTGEKVFLECVQDMDHENMFWYRQDPGLGLRLIYFSYDVKMKEKGDIPEGYSVSREKKERFSLILESASTNQTSMYLCASSLHPGPQHFGDGTRLSIL.

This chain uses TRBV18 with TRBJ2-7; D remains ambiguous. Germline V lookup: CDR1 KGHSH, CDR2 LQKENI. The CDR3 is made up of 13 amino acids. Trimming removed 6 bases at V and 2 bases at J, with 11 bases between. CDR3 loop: CASSKDWAYEQYV. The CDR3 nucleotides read TGTGCCAGCTCCAAAGACTGGGCCTACGAGCAGTACGTC.

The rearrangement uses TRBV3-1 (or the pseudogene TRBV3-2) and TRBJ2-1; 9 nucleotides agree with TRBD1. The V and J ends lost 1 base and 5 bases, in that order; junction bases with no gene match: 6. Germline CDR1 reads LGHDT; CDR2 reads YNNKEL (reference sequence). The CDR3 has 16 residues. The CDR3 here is CASSQAGGTGHNEQFF. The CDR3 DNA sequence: TGTGCCAGCAGCCAAGCCGGGGGGACAGGGCACAATGAGCAGTTCTTC.